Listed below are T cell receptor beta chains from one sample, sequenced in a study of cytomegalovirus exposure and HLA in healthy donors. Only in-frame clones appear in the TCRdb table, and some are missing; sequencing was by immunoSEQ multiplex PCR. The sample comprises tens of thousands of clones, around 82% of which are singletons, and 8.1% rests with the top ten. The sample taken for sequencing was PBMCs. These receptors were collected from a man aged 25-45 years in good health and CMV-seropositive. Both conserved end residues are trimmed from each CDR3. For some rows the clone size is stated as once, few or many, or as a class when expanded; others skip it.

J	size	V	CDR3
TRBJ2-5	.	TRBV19	ASSPPGTSGDWETQY
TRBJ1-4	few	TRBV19	ASHAGTGHEKLF
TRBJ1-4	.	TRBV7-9	ASSLAQGNEKLF
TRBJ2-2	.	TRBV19	ASSPPNADRATGELF
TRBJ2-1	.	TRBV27	ASSFQAPNEQF
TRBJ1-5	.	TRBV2	ASNGDGQDNQPQH
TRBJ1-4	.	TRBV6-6	ASSRTGGGEKLF
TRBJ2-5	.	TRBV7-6	ASSSEGDGETQY
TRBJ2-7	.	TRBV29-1	SVSRDGKQY
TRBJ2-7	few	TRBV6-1	ASSLTGTGVSEQY
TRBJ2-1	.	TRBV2	ASSEVSLAGGRNEQF
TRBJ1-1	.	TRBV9	ASSVEATVNTEAF
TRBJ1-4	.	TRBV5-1	ASSLEGDPREKLF
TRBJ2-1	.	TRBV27	ASTWGQGSNEQF
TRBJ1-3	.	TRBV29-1	SVVGDTIY
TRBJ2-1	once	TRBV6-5	ASRGSGEEQF
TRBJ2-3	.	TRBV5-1	ASSLGGYTDTQY
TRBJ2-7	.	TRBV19	ASSIGAGTSGVISYEQY
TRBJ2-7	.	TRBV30	AWRKPQGVWEQY
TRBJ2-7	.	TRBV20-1	SARQGYEQY
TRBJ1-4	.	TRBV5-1	ASSSRGGGDEKLF
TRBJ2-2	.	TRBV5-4	ASSTGQGNTGELF
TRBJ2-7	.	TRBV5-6	ASREGQAPYEQY
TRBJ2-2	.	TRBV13	ASSLGRTGPTGELF
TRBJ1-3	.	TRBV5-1	ASSLAGAGNTIY
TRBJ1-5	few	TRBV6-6	ASSDRYSNQPQH
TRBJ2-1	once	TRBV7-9	ASSSRTGSSYNEQF
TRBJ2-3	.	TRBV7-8	ASSLLSDTQY
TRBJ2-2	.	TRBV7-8	ASSLGAGSTNTGELF